This passage covers 12 T cell receptor beta chains from one sample sequenced in a study of CD8 T cells in Susac syndrome. RNA amounts of about 0.5 to 1 ug underwent reverse transcription with random hexamers. Each CDR3 protein gets one entry after TCRdb re-called the immunoSEQ multiplex PCR reads with MiXCR. The sample holds roughly 67,000 distinct CDR3 sequences, just under 95% seen once. The sequencing input was CD8+ T cells from PBMCs. These receptors all come from a human donor with multiple sclerosis.

This chain links TRBV30 with TRBJ1-6; no firm D call. The CDR3 has 16 residues. Germline CDR1 GTSNPN, CDR2 SVGIG (reference sequence). With 0 bases removed from V and 7 bases from J, the gap between germline ends came to 16 bases. The CDR3 region has the DNA TGTGCCTGGAGTGTACGGGAGCATCTGGGAAATTCACCCCTCCACTTT. It specifies CAWSVREHLGNSPLHF. The full variable domain, rest sourced from reference TRBV30 and TRBJ1-6, is SQTIHQWPATLVQPVGSPLSLECTVEGTSNPNLYWYRQAAGRGLQLLFYSVGIGQISSEVPQNLSASRPQDRQFILSSKKLLLSDSGFYLCAWSVREHLGNSPLHFGNGTRLTVT.

The gene calls are TRBV30 and TRBJ1-5, with TRBD1 matching over 8 bases. Germline CDR1 GTSNPN, CDR2 SVGIG (reference sequence). Trimming cost V 1 base and J 2 bases; bases outside gene matches: 4. This CDR3 spans 15 amino acids. CDR3 sequence reads: CAWSGTGQGNQPQHF. For the CDR3, the DNA is TGTGCCTGGAGTGGGACGGGACAGGGCAATCAGCCCCAGCATTTT.

V and J are TRBV19 and TRBJ2-4; the D is unclear. This CDR3 spans 13 amino acids. V was shortened by 6 bases and J by 2 bases, with 8 bases between the two germline ends. The germline V gene encodes CDR1 LNHDA and CDR2 SQIVND (reference sequence). CDR3 sequence: CASSQIPKNIQYF. CDR3 bases: TGTGCCAGTAGCCAGATACCCAAAAACATTCAGTACTTC.

This sequence joins TRBV20-1 and TRBJ2-5, with D perhaps matching TRBD1 (5 bases). V lost 3 bases and J lost 2, with 13 bases in between. The germline gives CDR1 DFQATT, CDR2 SNEGSKA (reference sequence). This CDR3 has 14 amino acids. DNA of the CDR3: TGCAGTGCTAGCCCCAGACAGTCTCAAGAGACCCAGTACTTC. It translates to CSASPRQSQETQYF.

The chain employs TRBV12-3 or TRBV12-4 and TRBJ1-2; no reliable D call. This CDR3 is 16 amino acids long. V dropped 2 bases and J dropped 2 bases, with 15 bases sitting between them. The DNA of the CDR3 is TGTGCCAGCAGTTTAATTCCACCGGACTTGAACTATGGCTACACCTTC. It yields the protein CASSLIPPDLNYGYTF.

The rearrangement joins TRBV6-6 to TRBJ2-7; D gene unclear. The CDR3 loop spans 16 amino acids. V was cut by 2 bases and J by 1 base, with 15 bases left in between. CDR1 and CDR2 (germline): MNHNY, SVGAGI (reference sequence). The CDR3 DNA reads TGTGCCAGCAGTTACCGACCATCGGTTCTTTCCTACGAGCAGTACTTC. It specifies CASSYRPSVLSYEQYF.

The V call is TRBV19, the J call TRBJ2-1, with TRBD2 matching over 8 bases. Germline V gene lookup returns CDR1 LNHDA and CDR2 SQIVND (reference sequence). The CDR3 extends over 15 amino acids. V shed 3 bases and J 5 bases; nucleotides not matched to a gene: 6. The CDR3 nucleotides are TGTGCCAGTAGTATGGTTCTAGCGGGCCACAATGAGCAGTTCTTC. Its protein is CASSMVLAGHNEQFF. Filled out from reference TRBV19 and TRBJ2-1, the complete variable domain reads DGGITQSPKYLFRKEGQNVTLSCEQNLNHDAMYWYRQDPGQGLRLIYYSQIVNDFQKGDIAEGYSVSREKKESFPLTVTSAQKNPTAFYLCASSMVLAGHNEQFFGPGTRLTVL.

This chain joins TRBV7-9 and TRBJ2-7, with D uncertain. The CDR3 loop spans 14 amino acids. V was clipped by 8 bases and J by 3 bases, with 17 bases between them. From germline, CDR1 is SEHNR and CDR2 FQNEAQ (reference sequence). CDR3 DNA: TGTGCCAGCGATAACTCAGGTTCTGTCTACGAGCAGTACTTC. It encodes CASDNSGSVYEQYF.

This clonotype was counted only a few times. This chain joins TRBV5-1 and TRBJ2-1; the D is unclear. V was clipped by 2 bases and J by 6 bases, with 6 bases between them. The CDR3 sequence is 12 residues long. Germline CDR1 SGHRS, CDR2 YFSETQ. CDR3 nucleotide sequence: TGCGCCAGCAGCTTCGGCCTCAATGAGCAGTTCTTC. Protein: CASSFGLNEQFF. The full variable domain, its missing parts supplied by reference TRBV5-1 and TRBJ2-1, is KAGVTQTPRYLIKTRGQQVTLSCSPISGHRSVSWYQQTPGQGLQFLFEYFSETQRNKGNFPGRFSGRQFSNSRSEMNVSTLELGDSALYLCASSFGLNEQFFGPGTRLTVL.

The chain links TRBV4-3 to TRBJ2-5; 7 nucleotides line up with TRBD1. Germline CDR1 reads LGHNA; CDR2 reads YSLEER. This CDR3 contains 15 residues. With 4 bases clipped from V and 1 base from J, the junction kept 6 bases outside the gene matches. The CDR3 here is CASSPHRDSQETQYF. For the CDR3, the DNA is TGCGCCAGCAGCCCCCATAGGGACAGCCAAGAGACCCAGTACTTC.

The chain joins TRBV19 to TRBJ2-2; unclear D gene. Trimming pared 7 bases from V and 4 bases from J, leaving 13 bases between. Germline CDR1 and CDR2: LNHDA and SQIVND (reference sequence). The CDR3 totals 14 residues. DNA of the CDR3: TGTGCCAGTACTTCAGGACCGGGCACCGGGGAGCTGTTTTTT. This gives the protein CASTSGPGTGELFF.

The chain carries TRBV12-5 and TRBJ1-1; the D gene is possibly TRBD1 (5 bases). The germline V gene encodes CDR1 LGHNT and CDR2 FRNRAP. The CDR3 consists of 17 residues. V lost 2 bases and J 0 bases, leaving 16 bases between the germline ends. The CDR3 region has the DNA TGTGCTAGTGGTTTGACACGGGGGAATGGAGTGAACACTGAAGCTTTCTTT. Its translation: CASGLTRGNGVNTEAFF. Supplemented by reference TRBV12-5 and TRBJ1-1, the full variable domain reads DARVTQTPRHKVTEMGQEVTMRCQPILGHNTVFWYRQTMMQGLELLAYFRNRAPLDDSGMPKDRFSAEMPDATLATLKIQPSEPRDSAVYFCASGLTRGNGVNTEAFFGQGTRLTVV.